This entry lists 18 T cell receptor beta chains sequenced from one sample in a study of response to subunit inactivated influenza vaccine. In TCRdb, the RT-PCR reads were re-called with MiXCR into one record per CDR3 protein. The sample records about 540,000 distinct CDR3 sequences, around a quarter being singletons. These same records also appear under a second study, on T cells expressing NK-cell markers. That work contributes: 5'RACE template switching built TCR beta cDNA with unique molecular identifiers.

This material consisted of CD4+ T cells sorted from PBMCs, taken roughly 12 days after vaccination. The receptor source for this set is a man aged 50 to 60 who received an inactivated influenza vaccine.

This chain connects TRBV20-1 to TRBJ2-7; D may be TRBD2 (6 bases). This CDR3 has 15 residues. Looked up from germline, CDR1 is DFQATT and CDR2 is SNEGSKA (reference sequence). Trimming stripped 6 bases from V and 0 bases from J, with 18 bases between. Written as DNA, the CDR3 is TGCAGTGCCGAGTCGGGAGAAGTTAGCTCCTACGAGCAGTACTTC. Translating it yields CSAESGEVSSYEQYF.

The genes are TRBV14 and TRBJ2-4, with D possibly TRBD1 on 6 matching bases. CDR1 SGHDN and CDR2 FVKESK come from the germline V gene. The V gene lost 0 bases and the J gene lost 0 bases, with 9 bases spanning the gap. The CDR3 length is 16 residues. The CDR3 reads CASSQEGGIAKNIQYF. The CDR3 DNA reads TGTGCCAGCAGCCAAGAAGGGGGTATAGCCAAAAACATTCAGTACTTC.

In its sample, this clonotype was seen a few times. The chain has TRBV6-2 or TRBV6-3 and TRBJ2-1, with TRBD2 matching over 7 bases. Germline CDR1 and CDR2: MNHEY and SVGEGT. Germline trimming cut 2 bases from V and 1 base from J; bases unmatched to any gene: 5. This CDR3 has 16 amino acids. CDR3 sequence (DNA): TGTGCCAGCAGTTACGGTTCCGGGGGGTCCTACAATGAGCAGTTCTTC. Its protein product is CASSYGSGGSYNEQFF.

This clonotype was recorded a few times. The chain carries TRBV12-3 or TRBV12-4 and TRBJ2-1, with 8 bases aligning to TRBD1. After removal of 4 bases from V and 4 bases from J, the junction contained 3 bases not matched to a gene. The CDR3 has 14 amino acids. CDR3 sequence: CASSSGQEYNEQFF. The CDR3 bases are TGTGCCAGCAGTTCGGGACAGGAATACAATGAGCAGTTCTTC.

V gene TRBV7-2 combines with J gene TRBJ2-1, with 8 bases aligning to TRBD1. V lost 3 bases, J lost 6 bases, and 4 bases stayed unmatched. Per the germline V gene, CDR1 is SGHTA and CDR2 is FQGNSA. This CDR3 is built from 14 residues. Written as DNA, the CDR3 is TGTGCCAGCAGCTTCTACGGGACAGGCAATGAGCAGTTCTTC. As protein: CASSFYGTGNEQFF.

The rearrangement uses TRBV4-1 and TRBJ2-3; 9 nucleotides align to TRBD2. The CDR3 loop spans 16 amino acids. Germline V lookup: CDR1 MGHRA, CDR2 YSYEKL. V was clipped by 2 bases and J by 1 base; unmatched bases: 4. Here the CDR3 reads CASSQSGGRGTDTQYF. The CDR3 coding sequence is TGCGCCAGCAGCCAAAGCGGGGGGCGAGGCACAGATACGCAGTATTTT.

CDR3 sequence reads: CASSLGWDRGTDTQYF. In DNA, the CDR3 is TGTGCCAGCAGCTTGGGCTGGGACAGGGGGACAGATACGCAGTATTTT. The V gene is TRBV5-5, the J gene TRBJ2-3; TRBD1 matches at 11 bases. The ends lost 0 bases at V and 3 bases at J; junction bases unmatched: 3. Germline V gives CDR1 SGHKS, CDR2 YYEKEE (reference sequence). The CDR3 runs 16 residues.

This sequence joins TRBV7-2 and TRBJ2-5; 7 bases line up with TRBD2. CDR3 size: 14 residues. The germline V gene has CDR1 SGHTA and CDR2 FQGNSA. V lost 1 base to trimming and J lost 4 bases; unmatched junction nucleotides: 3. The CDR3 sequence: CASSLDVAGETQYF. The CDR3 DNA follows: TGTGCCAGCAGCTTAGATGTAGCGGGAGAGACCCAGTACTTC.

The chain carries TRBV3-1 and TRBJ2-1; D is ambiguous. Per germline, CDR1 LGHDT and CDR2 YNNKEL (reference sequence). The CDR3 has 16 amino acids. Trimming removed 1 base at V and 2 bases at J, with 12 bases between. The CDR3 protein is CASSQGAKRPYNEQFF. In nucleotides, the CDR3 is TGTGCCAGCAGCCAAGGGGCCAAGCGCCCCTACAATGAGCAGTTCTTC.

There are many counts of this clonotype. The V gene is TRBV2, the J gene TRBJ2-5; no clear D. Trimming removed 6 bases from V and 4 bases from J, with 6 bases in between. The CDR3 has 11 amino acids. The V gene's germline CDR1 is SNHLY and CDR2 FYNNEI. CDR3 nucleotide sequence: TGTGCCAGCAGGTTGGGAGAGACCCAGTACTTC. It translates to CASRLGETQYF.

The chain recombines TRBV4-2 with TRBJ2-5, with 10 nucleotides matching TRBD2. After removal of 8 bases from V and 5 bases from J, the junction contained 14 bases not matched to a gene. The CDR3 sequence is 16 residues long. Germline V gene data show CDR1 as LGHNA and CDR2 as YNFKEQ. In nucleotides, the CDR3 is TGTGCCAGCGGAAGGAGTGGTAGCGGGGGGCTGGAGACCCAGTACTTC. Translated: CASGRSGSGGLETQYF.

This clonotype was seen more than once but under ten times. Here the CDR3 DNA reads TGCAGTGCTAGTGGAATTACTAGGTCCTACGAGCAGTACTTC. Amino acid sequence: CSASGITRSYEQYF. The V gene is TRBV20-1, the J gene TRBJ2-7, with D possibly matching TRBD2 (5 bases). Per germline, CDR1 DFQATT and CDR2 SNEGSKA (reference sequence). This CDR3 region has 14 residues. Trimming removed 3 bases from V and 1 base from J, with 13 bases in between.

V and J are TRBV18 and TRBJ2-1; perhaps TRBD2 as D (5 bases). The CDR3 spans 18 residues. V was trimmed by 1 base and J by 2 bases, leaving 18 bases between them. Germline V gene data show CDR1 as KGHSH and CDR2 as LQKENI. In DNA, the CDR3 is TGTGCCAGCTCACCACGAACGAGCGGAGGAGGTCCCTACAATGAGCAGTTCTTC. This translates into CASSPRTSGGGPYNEQFF.

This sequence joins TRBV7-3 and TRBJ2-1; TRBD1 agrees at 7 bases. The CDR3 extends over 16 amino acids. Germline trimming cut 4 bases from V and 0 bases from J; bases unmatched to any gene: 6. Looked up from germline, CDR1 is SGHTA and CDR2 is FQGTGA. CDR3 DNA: TGTGCCAGCAGCTCCCTGACAGGGAGCTCCTACAATGAGCAGTTCTTC. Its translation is CASSSLTGSSYNEQFF. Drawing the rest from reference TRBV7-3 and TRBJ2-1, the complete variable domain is GAGVSQTPSNKVTEKGKYVELRCDPISGHTALYWYRQSLGQGPEFLIYFQGTGAADDSGLPNDRFFAVRPEGSVSTLKIQRTERGDSAVYLCASSSLTGSSYNEQFFGPGTRLTVL.

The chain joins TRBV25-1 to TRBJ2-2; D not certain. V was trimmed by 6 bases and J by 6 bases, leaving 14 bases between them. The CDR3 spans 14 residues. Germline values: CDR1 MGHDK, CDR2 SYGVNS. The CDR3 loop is CASSTSPGAGELFF. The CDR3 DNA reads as TGTGCCAGCAGCACAAGCCCCGGTGCCGGGGAGCTGTTTTTT. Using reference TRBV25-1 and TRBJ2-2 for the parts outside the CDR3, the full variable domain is EADIYQTPRYLVIGTGKKITLECSQTMGHDKMYWYQQDPGMELHLIHYSYGVNSTEKGDLSSESTVSRIRTEHFPLTLESARPSHTSQYLCASSTSPGAGELFFGEGSRLTVL.

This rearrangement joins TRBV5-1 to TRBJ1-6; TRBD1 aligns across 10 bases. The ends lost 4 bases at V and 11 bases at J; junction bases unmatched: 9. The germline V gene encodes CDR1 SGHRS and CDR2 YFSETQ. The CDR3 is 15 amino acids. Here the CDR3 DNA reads TGCGCCAGCAGCACGACAGGGGGCGCGGGTACACCCCTCCACTTT. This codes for CASSTTGGAGTPLHF. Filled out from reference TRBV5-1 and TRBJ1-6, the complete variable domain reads KAGVTQTPRYLIKTRGQQVTLSCSPISGHRSVSWYQQTPGQGLQFLFEYFSETQRNKGNFPGRFSGRQFSNSRSEMNVSTLELGDSALYLCASSTTGGAGTPLHFGNGTRLTVT.

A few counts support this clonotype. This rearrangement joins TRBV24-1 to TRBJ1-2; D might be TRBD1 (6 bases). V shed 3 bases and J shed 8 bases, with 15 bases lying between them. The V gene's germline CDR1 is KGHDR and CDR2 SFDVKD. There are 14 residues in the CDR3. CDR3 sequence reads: CATSDTGTISGYTF. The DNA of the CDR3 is TGTGCCACCAGTGATACCGGGACAATCAGCGGCTACACCTTC.

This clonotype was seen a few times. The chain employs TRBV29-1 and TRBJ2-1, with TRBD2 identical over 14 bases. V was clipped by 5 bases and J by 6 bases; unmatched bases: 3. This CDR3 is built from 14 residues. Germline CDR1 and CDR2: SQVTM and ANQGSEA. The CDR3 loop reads CSVWTSGGTNEQFF. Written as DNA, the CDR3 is TGCAGCGTTTGGACTAGCGGGGGGACCAATGAGCAGTTCTTC.